This T cell receptor (beta chain) was sequenced for a study of T cell repertoires in cytomegalovirus infection. Study overall: The authors relied on CMV epitopes, both recently identified HLA-C-restricted and well-studied HLA-B-restricted. Public TCR beta signatures indicated both CMV infection and matching HLA type. Study results and limitations: Clonotypes of TCR beta that were HLA-C-restricted and CMV-specific dominated the ex vivo response. Totalled public TCR beta family frequency picked out people who carried CMV plus the relevant HLA.

This CDR3 has 12 residues. V was clipped by 9 bases and J by 1 base, with 7 bases between them. Germline CDR1 reads LNHDA; CDR2 reads SQIVND (reference sequence). MiXCR, applied by TCRdb to the reads, yields one record per CDR3 protein. The sample holds about 900,000 distinct CDR3 sequences; about 33% are singletons and the top ten take roughly 12%. In its sample, this clonotype was seen many times. What it binds is unknown. The receptor comes from a human donor in good health (CMV status not recorded). Some clones in this sample may be carry-over from other donors' samples. The specimen was cultured CD8+ T cells from PBMCs, collected from culture after CMV antigen stimulation. The V call is TRBV19, the J call TRBJ2-1; D not resolved. CDR3 sequence (DNA): TGTGCCAGCCTAGGGTCCTACAATGAGCAGTTCTTC. It translates to CASLGSYNEQFF.